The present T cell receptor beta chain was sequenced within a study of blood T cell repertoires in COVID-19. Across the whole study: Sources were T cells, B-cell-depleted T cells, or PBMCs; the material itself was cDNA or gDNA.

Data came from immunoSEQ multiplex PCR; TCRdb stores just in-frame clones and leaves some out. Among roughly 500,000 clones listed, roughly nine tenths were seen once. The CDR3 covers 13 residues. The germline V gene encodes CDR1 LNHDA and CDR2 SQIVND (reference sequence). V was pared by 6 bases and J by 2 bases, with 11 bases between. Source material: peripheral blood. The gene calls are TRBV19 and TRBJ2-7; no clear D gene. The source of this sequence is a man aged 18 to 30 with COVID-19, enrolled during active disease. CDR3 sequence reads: CASSPPGPYEQYF. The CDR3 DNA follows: TGTGCCAGTAGCCCACCTGGGCCCTACGAGCAGTACTTC. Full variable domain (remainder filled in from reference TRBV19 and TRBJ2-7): DGGITQSPKYLFRKEGQNVTLSCEQNLNHDAMYWYRQDPGQGLRLIYYSQIVNDFQKGDIAEGYSVSREKKESFPLTVTSAQKNPTAFYLCASSPPGPYEQYFGPGTRLTVT.